These T cell receptor beta chains were read from a single sample in a study of cytomegalovirus exposure and HLA in healthy donors. Method: immunoSEQ multiplex PCR; TCRdb's copy keeps in-frame clones and lacks some. The data contain 100,000 to 150,000 clones, 81% of them seen just once; the ten biggest clones take up more than 3%. The sequenced sample was PBMCs. The receptors were gathered from a man between 18 and 29 years old in good health and CMV-seropositive. Each CDR3 is given with its conserved first and last residue. D genes are given only for firm matches. Rows may omit the clone size; those that give it use once, few, many or a size class.

>-|-|TRBV6-6|TRBJ1-6
CASRRSQNSPLHF
TGTGCCAGCAGACGATCACAAAATTCACCCCTCCACTTT
>-|-|TRBV4-1|TRBJ1-1
CASSQTQQGGGTEAFF
TGCGCCAGCAGCCAGACCCAACAGGGCGGGGGCACTGAAGCTTTCTTT
>-|-|TRBV6-6|TRBJ1-2
CASSSGTGGYGYTF
TGTGCCAGCAGTTCAGGGACCGGGGGCTATGGCTACACCTTC
>-|large|TRBV6-1|TRBJ1-5
CASSEGPGLNQPQHF
TGTGCCAGCAGTGAAGGGCCAGGACTTAATCAGCCCCAGCATTTT
>TRBD1|-|TRBV30|TRBJ1-4
CACHRGDEKLFF
TGTGCCTGCCACAGGGGGGATGAAAAACTGTTTTTT
>-|few|TRBV7-8|TRBJ2-7
CASRLGAAGVSYEQYF
TGTGCCAGCAGACTAGGGGCCGCAGGGGTCTCCTACGAGCAGTACTTC
>TRBD1|-|TRBV30|TRBJ1-2
CAWSGDRGFQFSGYTF
TGTGCCTGGAGTGGGGACAGGGGATTTCAATTTAGCGGCTACACCTTC
>-|-|TRBV7-9|TRBJ2-3
CASSLDGKTTDTQYF
TGTGCCAGCAGCTTAGACGGGAAGACCACAGATACGCAGTATTTT
>-|once|TRBV15|TRBJ1-2
CATSRDRNSDGYTF
TGTGCCACCAGCAGAGATCGAAACAGTGATGGCTACACCTTC
>TRBD2|-|TRBV5-1|TRBJ2-1
CASSFTLAGEQFF
TGCGCCAGCAGCTTTACGCTAGCGGGGGAGCAGTTCTTC
>TRBD1|-|TRBV18|TRBJ1-5
CASSDDRENRDQPQHF
TGTGCCAGCTCGGACGACAGGGAAAATAGGGATCAGCCCCAGCATTTT
>TRBD1|-|TRBV7-8|TRBJ1-1
CASSLVQGGLNTEAFF
TGTGCCAGCAGCTTAGTACAGGGGGGACTGAACACTGAAGCTTTCTTT
>TRBD2|-|TRBV7-9|TRBJ2-1
CASSFSGAPVAGLYNEQFF
TGTGCCAGCAGCTTTTCCGGCGCCCCGGTAGCGGGCCTCTATAATGAGCAGTTCTTC
>-|few|TRBV19|TRBJ1-3
CASSMLGENTIYF
TGTGCCAGTAGTATGTTAGGAGAAAACACCATATATTTT
>TRBD1|-|TRBV7-9|TRBJ2-1
CSSRPGQGGNNEQFF
TGTTCCAGCAGACCTGGACAGGGTGGGAACAATGAGCAGTTCTTC
>TRBD1|-|TRBV6-1|TRBJ2-7
CASSDTGVSYEQYF
TGTGCCAGCAGTGACACAGGGGTATCTTACGAGCAGTACTTC
>TRBD1|-|TRBV25-1|TRBJ2-5
CASSPRQGTEQETQYF
TGTGCCAGCAGTCCCAGACAGGGGACTGAGCAAGAGACCCAGTACTTC
>TRBD1|-|TRBV7-9|TRBJ1-1
CASSSNRDSEAFF
TGTGCCAGCAGCTCCAACCGGGACAGTGAAGCTTTCTTT
>-|-|TRBV27|TRBJ1-1
CASMRNTEAFF
TGCGCCTCTATGCGGAACACTGAAGCTTTCTTT
>-|-|TRBV13|TRBJ2-2
CASRGSRVLGTGELFF
TGTGCCAGCAGAGGATCTCGGGTGTTAGGCACCGGGGAGCTGTTTTTT
>TRBD1|-|TRBV2|TRBJ1-5
CASSERTGDNQPQHF
TGTGCCAGCAGTGAAAGAACAGGGGATAATCAGCCCCAGCATTTT
>TRBD2|-|TRBV7-8|TRBJ2-3
CASSKPGLAGATSTDTQYF
TGTGCCAGCAGCAAACCGGGACTAGCGGGGGCTACTAGCACAGATACGCAGTATTTT
>-|-|TRBV7-9|TRBJ2-1
CSSSPLVNEQFF
TGTTCCAGCAGTCCCCTCGTGAATGAGCAGTTCTTC
>TRBD2|-|TRBV6-1|TRBJ2-7
CASSDTSGGSYEQYF
TGTGCCAGCAGTGATACTAGCGGAGGCTCCTACGAGCAGTACTTC
>TRBD1|-|TRBV14|TRBJ2-5
CASSHDRATRETQYF
TGTGCCAGCAGCCACGACAGGGCTACCCGAGAGACCCAGTACTTC
>-|-|TRBV11-2|TRBJ2-5
CASSYGYQETQYF
TGTGCCAGCAGCTACGGGTACCAAGAGACCCAGTACTTC
>TRBD2|-|TRBV10-2|TRBJ2-1
CASSEDLGTSKPYNEQFF
TGCGCCAGCAGTGAAGACCTCGGGACTAGCAAACCCTACAATGAGCAGTTCTTC
>-|-|TRBV7-9|TRBJ2-5
CASSRPTGVKETQYF
TGTGCCAGCAGCCGCCCGACAGGAGTTAAAGAGACCCAGTACTTC
>TRBD1|-|TRBV6-5|TRBJ2-5
CASKGQAGTQYF
TGTGCCAGCAAAGGACAGGCCGGGACCCAGTACTTC
>-|-|TRBV12-1|TRBJ1-1
CANSHFDRVGQGNTEAFF
-
>-|-|TRBV6-1|TRBJ1-1
CASRNTQGDTEAFF
TGTGCCAGCAGGAACACCCAAGGGGACACTGAAGCTTTCTTT
>-|few|TRBV18|TRBJ2-7
CASSPSAQNYEQYF
TGTGCCAGCTCACCAAGTGCACAGAACTACGAGCAGTACTTC
>-|-|TRBV4-3|TRBJ2-1
CASSRSGGSYNEQFF
TGCGCCAGCAGTCGGAGCGGCGGAAGCTACAATGAGCAGTTCTTC
>-|-|TRBV19|TRBJ1-1
CASGPYPTMNTEAFF
TGTGCCAGTGGCCCTTACCCCACAATGAACACTGAAGCTTTCTTT
>TRBD2|-|TRBV11-3|TRBJ2-4
CASSLGGSKNIQYF
TGTGCCAGCAGCTTAGGCGGGAGCAAAAACATTCAGTACTTC
>TRBD1|-|TRBV7-2|TRBJ2-1
CASRQGQVYNEQFF
TGTGCCAGCAGACAAGGACAGGTTTACAATGAGCAGTTCTTC